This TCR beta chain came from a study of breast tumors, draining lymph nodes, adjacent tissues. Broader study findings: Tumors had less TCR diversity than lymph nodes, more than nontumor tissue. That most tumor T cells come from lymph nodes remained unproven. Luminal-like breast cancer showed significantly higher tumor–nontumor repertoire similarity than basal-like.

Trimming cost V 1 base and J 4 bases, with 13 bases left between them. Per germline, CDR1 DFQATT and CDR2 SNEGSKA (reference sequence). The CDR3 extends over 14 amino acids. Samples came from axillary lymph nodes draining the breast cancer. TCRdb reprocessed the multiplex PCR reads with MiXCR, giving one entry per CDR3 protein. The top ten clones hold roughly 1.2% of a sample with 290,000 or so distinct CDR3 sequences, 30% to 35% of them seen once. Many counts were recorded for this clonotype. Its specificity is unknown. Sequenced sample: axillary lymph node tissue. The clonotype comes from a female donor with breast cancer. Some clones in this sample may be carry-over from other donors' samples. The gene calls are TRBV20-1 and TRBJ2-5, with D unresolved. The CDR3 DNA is TGCAGTGCTAGAGCCAGTTTTGTTGGAGAGACCCAGTACTTC. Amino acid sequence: CSARASFVGETQYF.